Here is one T cell receptor (beta chain) with its context. The antigen remains undetermined. One entry per CDR3 protein results from TCRdb running MiXCR on the reads. Of around 180,000 distinct CDR3 sequences listed, 28% are singletons. The data stem from a study of T cell repertoires in cytomegalovirus infection. General observations from the study: Predominance within the ex vivo response was attributable to HLA-C-restricted CMV-specific TCR beta clonotypes.

The clonotype was recovered from a human donor in good health (CMV status not recorded). Some clones in this sample may be carry-over from other donors' samples. Source material: PBMCs.

CDR3 sequence (DNA): TGTGCCAGCAAAACTCGATGGGGGACAGGGGCCTACGAGCAGTACTTC. Translated, it gives CASKTRWGTGAYEQYF. The J gene is TRBJ2-7, the V gene TRBV6-1; 10 bases match TRBD1. The J segment lost 2 bases and the V segment lost 7 bases, leaving 11 bases of the junction unmatched. Germline loops: CDR1 MNHNS, CDR2 SASEGT. CDR3 length: 16 residues.